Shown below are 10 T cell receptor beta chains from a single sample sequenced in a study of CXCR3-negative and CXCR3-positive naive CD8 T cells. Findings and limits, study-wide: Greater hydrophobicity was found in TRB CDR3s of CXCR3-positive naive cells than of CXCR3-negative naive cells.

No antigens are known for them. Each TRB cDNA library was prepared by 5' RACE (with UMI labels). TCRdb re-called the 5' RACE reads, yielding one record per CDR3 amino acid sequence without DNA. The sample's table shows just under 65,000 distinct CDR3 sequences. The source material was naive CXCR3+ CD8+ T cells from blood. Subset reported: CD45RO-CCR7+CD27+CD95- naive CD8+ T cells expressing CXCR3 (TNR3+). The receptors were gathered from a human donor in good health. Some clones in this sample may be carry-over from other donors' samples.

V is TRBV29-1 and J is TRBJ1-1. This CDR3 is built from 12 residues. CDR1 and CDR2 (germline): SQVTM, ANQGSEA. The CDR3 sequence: CSVAVMNTEAFF.

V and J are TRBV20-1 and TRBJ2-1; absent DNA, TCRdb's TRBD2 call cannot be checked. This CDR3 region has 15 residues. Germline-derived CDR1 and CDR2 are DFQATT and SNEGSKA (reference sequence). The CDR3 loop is CSARGSSGSQNEQFF.

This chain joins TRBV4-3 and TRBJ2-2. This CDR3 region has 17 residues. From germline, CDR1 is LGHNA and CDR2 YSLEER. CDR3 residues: CASSQEENYPNTGELFF.

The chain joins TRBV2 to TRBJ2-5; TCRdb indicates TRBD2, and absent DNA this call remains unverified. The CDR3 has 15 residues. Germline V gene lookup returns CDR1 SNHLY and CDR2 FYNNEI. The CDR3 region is CASSVGLAYGETQYF.

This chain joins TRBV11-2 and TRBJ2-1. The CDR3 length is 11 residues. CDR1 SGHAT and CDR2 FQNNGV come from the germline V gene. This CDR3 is CASSLNNEQFF.

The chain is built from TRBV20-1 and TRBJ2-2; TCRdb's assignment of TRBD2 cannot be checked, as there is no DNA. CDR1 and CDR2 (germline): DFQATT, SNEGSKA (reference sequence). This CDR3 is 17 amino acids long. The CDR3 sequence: CSARGLAGFPTTGELFF.

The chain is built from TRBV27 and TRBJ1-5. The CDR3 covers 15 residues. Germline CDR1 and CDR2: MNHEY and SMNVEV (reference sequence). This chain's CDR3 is CASSFFFNSNQPQHF.

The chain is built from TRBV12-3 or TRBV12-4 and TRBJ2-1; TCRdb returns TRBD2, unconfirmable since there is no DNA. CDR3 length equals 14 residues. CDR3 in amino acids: CASSLLAGGNEQFF.

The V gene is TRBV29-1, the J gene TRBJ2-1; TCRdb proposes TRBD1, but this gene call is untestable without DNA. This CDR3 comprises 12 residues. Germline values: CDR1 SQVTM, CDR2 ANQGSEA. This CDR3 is CSVVHLGAEQFF.

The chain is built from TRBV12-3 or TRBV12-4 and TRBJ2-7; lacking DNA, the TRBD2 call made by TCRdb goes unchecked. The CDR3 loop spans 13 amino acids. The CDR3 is CASSPGSSGAGYF.